This T cell receptor beta chain is from a study of T cell responses to AZD1222 COVID-19 vaccine. Libraries were prepared by immunoSEQ multiplex PCR; TCRdb keeps only in-frame clonotypes and omits some of them. This repertoire shows approximately 100,000 clones, roughly 84% found once; its top ten account for more than 15%. This clonotype was obtained from an adult in good health. Sequencing used peripheral blood, obtained on day 0 of AZD1222 vaccination.

The CDR3 DNA is TGTGCCAGCAGCGTAGGAGGCGACAGGGAAGAAGCTTTCTTT. Residues: CASSVGGDREEAFF. The chain is built from TRBV9 and TRBJ1-1; TRBD1 matches at 7 bases. J was trimmed by 8 bases and V by 0 bases; bases with no gene match: 7. CDR3 size: 14 residues. The germline V gene encodes CDR1 SGDLS and CDR2 YYNGEE.